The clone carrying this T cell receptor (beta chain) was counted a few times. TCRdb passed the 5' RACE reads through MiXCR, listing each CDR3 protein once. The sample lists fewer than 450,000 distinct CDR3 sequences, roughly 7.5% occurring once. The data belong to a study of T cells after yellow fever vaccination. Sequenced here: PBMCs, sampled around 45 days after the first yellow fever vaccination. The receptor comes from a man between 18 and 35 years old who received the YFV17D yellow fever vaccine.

This CDR3 reads CASSYLVLRGLGANVLTF. The CDR3 DNA reads as TGTGCCAGCAGTTACTTGGTTTTGAGGGGGCTCGGGGCCAACGTCCTGACTTTC. The chain couples TRBV6-2 or TRBV6-3 to TRBJ2-6; 7 bases are shared with TRBD1. Germline V lookup: CDR1 MNHEY, CDR2 SVGEGT. V shed 1 base, J shed 4 bases, and the junction held 10 bases outside the gene matches. The CDR3 length is 18 residues.